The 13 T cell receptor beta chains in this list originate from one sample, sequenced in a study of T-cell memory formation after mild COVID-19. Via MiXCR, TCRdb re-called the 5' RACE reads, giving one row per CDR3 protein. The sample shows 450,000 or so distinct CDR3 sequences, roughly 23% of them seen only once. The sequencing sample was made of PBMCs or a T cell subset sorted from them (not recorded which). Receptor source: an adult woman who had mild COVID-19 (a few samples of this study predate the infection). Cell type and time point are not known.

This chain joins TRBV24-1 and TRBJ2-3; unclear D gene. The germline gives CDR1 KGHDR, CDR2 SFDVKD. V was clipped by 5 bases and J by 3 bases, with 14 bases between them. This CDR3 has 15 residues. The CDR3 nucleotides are TGTGCCACCAGTGGGAGAAAGAGCCTTACAGATACGCAGTATTTT. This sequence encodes CATSGRKSLTDTQYF.

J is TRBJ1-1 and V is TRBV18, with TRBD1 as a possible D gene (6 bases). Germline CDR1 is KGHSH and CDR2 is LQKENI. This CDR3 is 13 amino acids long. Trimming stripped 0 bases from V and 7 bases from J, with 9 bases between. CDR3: CASSPPDSLEAFF. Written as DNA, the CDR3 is TGTGCCAGCTCACCACCGGACAGCCTTGAAGCTTTCTTT.

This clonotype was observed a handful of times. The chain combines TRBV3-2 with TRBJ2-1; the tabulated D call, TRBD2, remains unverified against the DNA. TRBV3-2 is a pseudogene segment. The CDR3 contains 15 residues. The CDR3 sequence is CASSQELSLNNEQFF. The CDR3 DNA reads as TGTGCCAGCAGCCAAGAGTTGTCGCTAAATAATGAGCAGTTCTTC.

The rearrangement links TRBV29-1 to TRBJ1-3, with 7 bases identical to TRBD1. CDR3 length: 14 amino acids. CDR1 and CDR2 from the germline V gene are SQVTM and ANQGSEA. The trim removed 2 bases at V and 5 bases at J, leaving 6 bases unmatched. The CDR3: CSVEIGGGRNTIYF. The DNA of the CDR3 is TGCAGCGTTGAAATAGGGGGCGGGCGAAACACCATATATTTT.

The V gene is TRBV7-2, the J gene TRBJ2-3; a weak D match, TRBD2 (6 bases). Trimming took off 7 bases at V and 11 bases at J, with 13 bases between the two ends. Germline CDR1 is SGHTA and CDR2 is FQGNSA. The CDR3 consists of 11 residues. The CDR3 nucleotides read TGTGCCAGCAACGGGGGTGGCGAGCAGTATTTT. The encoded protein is CASNGGGEQYF.

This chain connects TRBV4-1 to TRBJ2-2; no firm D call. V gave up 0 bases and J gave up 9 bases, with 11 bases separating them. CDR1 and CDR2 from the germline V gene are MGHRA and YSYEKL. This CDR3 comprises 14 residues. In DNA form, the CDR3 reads TGCGCCAGCAGCCAAGATATGGGGAAGAGGGAGCTGTTTTTT. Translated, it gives CASSQDMGKRELFF.

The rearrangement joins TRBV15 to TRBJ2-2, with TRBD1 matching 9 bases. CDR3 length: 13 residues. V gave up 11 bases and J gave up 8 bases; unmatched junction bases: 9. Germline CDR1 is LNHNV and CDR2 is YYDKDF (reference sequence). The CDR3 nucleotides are TGTGCCTCCATGGGGACAGGGCCTGGGGAGCTGTTTTTT. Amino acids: CASMGTGPGELFF. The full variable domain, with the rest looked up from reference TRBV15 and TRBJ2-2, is DAMVIQNPRYQVTQFGKPVTLSCSQTLNHNVMYWYQQKSSQAPKLLFHYYDKDFNNEADTPDNFQSRRPNTSFCFLDIRSPGLGDTAMYLCASMGTGPGELFFGEGSRLTVL.

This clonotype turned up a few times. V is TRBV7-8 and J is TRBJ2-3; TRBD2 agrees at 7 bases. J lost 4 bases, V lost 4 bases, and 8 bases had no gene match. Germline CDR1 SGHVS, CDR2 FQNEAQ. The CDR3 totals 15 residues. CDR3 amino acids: CASSSVGGRPDTQYF. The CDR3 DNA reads TGTGCCAGCAGCTCGGTTGGCGGGAGACCAGATACGCAGTATTTT.

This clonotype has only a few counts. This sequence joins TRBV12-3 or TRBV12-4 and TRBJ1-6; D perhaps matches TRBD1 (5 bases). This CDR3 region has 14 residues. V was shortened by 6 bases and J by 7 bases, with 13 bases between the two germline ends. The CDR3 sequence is CASRTRTINSPLHF. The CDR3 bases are TGTGCCAGCAGAACACGGACAATAAATTCACCCCTCCACTTT.

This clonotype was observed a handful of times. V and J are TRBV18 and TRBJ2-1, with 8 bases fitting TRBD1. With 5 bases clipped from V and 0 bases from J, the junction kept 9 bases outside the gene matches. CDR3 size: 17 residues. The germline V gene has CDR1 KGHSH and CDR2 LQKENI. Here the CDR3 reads CASSATGVPGSYNEQFF. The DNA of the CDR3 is TGTGCCAGCTCAGCGACAGGGGTACCAGGCTCCTACAATGAGCAGTTCTTC.

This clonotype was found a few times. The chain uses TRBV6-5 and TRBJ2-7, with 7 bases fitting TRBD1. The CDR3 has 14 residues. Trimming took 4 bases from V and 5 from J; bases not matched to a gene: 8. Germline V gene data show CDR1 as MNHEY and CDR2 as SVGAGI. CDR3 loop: CASSLTGAGDEQYF. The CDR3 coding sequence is TGTGCCAGCAGTTTAACAGGGGCCGGTGACGAGCAGTACTTC.

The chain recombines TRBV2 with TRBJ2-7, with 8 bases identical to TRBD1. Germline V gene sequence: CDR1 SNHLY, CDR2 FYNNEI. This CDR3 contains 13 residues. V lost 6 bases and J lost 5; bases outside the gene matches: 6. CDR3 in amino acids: CASSGDRNDEQYF. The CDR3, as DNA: TGTGCCAGCAGCGGGGACAGGAACGACGAGCAGTACTTC.

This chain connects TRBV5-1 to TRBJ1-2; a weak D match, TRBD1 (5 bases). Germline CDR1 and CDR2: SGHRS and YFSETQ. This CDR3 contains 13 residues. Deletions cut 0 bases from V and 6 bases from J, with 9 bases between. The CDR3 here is CASSLVGADGYTF. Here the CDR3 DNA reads TGCGCCAGCAGCTTGGTAGGGGCGGATGGCTACACCTTC. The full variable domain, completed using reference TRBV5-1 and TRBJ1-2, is KAGVTQTPRYLIKTRGQQVTLSCSPISGHRSVSWYQQTPGQGLQFLFEYFSETQRNKGNFPGRFSGRQFSNSRSEMNVSTLELGDSALYLCASSLVGADGYTFGSGTRLTVV.